Each of the 31 T cell receptor beta chains below was sequenced from the same sample in a study of blood T cell repertoires in COVID-19 (dated by TCRdb to about 2020). Library prep was done by the immunoSEQ multiplex PCR assay. In its TCRdb copy, this immuneACCESS table keeps in-frame sequences only and misses some clones. Where compared with another copy, unresolved V genes explain less than half of these, and the others have no known cause. The sample table holds about 68,000 clones, of which about 90% were seen once. Approximately 0.56% of the sample is held by the ten biggest clonotypes. Material: peripheral blood. These receptors all stem from a man aged 45-60 years with COVID-19, enrolled during active disease.

V usage is TRBV11-2 and J usage is TRBJ2-1; 11 bases fit TRBD2. The length of the CDR3 is 14 residues. V was pared by 8 bases and J by 5 bases, with 5 bases of the junction left unmatched. Looked up from germline, CDR1 is SGHAT and CDR2 is FQNNGV. CDR3 residues: CASSGTSGNNEQFF. The CDR3 DNA reads TGTGCCAGCTCCGGGACTAGCGGAAACAATGAGCAGTTCTTC.

The gene calls are TRBV6-6 and TRBJ1-5; D not certain. Germline CDR1 MNHNY, CDR2 SVGAGI (reference sequence). The V end was cut by 6 bases, the J end by 5 bases, with 14 bases between. CDR3 length equals 14 residues. The CDR3 DNA sequence: TGTGCCAGCAGCCAGACCCCCCGGGATCAGCCCCAGCATTTT. It specifies CASSQTPRDQPQHF.

The chain joins TRBV3-1 (or the pseudogene TRBV3-2) to TRBJ2-5, with 7 bases that match TRBD2. Germline V CDR1 and CDR2: LGHDT, YNNKEL (reference sequence). CDR3 length equals 15 residues. The ends lost 5 bases at V and 4 bases at J; junction bases unmatched: 10. The CDR3 loop reads CASSGSSGRGETQYF. The CDR3 bases are TGTGCCAGCAGCGGATCTAGCGGCCGGGGAGAGACCCAGTACTTC.

The chain carries TRBV2 and TRBJ1-2; 8 positions match TRBD1. The CDR3 is 18 amino acids. V shed 8 bases and J 0 bases; nucleotides not matched to a gene: 17. CDR1 and CDR2 (germline): SNHLY, FYNNEI. CDR3 in DNA: TGTGCCAGCCGATTAGATAGAAACAGGGGGATAGCTAACTATGGCTACACCTTC. Translated: CASRLDRNRGIANYGYTF.

J is TRBJ2-1 and V is TRBV6-5; weak D call: TRBD2 (6 bases). CDR3 length: 15 residues. Per the germline V gene, CDR1 is MNHEY and CDR2 is SVGAGI. V was clipped by 0 bases and J by 0 bases, with 6 bases between them. The CDR3 coding sequence is TGTGCCAGCAGTTACTCGGGGGGCTCCTACAATGAGCAGTTCTTC. This encodes CASSYSGGSYNEQFF.

The V and J genes are TRBV29-1 and TRBJ1-1; D possibly corresponds to TRBD1 (6 bases). CDR1 SQVTM and CDR2 ANQGSEA come from the germline V gene. The CDR3 runs 12 residues. The V end lost 7 bases, the J end lost 0 bases, and 9 bases lay between the germline ends. This chain's CDR3 is CSAGQLNTEAFF. CDR3 in DNA: TGCAGCGCTGGACAGTTGAACACTGAAGCTTTCTTT.

The V gene is TRBV19, the J gene TRBJ1-5; 9 bases fit TRBD1. The CDR3 length is 15 residues. The V gene end was trimmed by 11 bases and the J gene end by 4 bases; junction bases not matched to a gene: 12. Germline V gene sequence: CDR1 LNHDA, CDR2 SQIVND (reference sequence). For the CDR3, the DNA is TGTGCCTCTCACTTAGGACAGGGGAGGAATCAGCCCCAGCATTTT. Translation: CASHLGQGRNQPQHF.

This clone was counted once. The chain couples TRBV5-6 to TRBJ2-2, with 7 bases identical to TRBD2. Trimming removed 0 bases from V and 0 bases from J; junction bases left unmatched: 5. Germline V gene data show CDR1 as SGHDT and CDR2 as YYEEEE. The CDR3 is 17 amino acids. The CDR3 here is CASSLGSGTPNTGELFF. The CDR3 nucleotides are TGTGCCAGCAGCTTGGGCAGCGGGACTCCGAACACCGGGGAGCTGTTTTTT.

The chain recombines TRBV20-1 with TRBJ1-1; TRBD1 matches 9 bases. The ends lost 4 bases at V and 11 bases at J; junction bases unmatched: 5. The length of the CDR3 is 11 residues. Germline values: CDR1 DFQATT, CDR2 SNEGSKA (reference sequence). This CDR3 is CSATRTGEAFF. In DNA, the CDR3 is TGCAGTGCTACCAGGACAGGGGAGGCTTTCTTT.

The chain couples TRBV3-1 (or the pseudogene TRBV3-2) to TRBJ2-6; TRBD2 aligns across 12 bases. The CDR3 has 19 residues. Germline V CDR1 and CDR2: LGHDT, YNNKEL (reference sequence). Unmatched junction bases numbered 8, after V lost 1 base and J lost 4 bases. The CDR3, as DNA: TGTGCCAGCAGCCAAGCTAGCGGGAGGGCCTCTTTGGGGGCCAACGTCCTGACTTTC. Protein: CASSQASGRASLGANVLTF.

This sequence joins TRBV11-3 and TRBJ2-7; possibly TRBD2 for D (5 bases). Trimming stripped 4 bases from V and 1 base from J, with 17 bases between. CDR3 size: 16 residues. Germline values: CDR1 SGHNT, CDR2 YENEEA. CDR3 nucleotide sequence: TGTGCCAGCAGCTCCCTTGGACTCGGCGGATCCTACGAGCAGTACTTC. It encodes CASSSLGLGGSYEQYF.

The rearrangement uses TRBV19 and TRBJ2-3; no clear D gene. The CDR3 consists of 16 residues. With 1 base removed from V and 0 bases from J, the gap between germline ends came to 11 bases. Germline CDR1 and CDR2: LNHDA and SQIVND (reference sequence). CDR3 sequence reads: CASSIVLYSSTDTQYF. CDR3 sequence (DNA): TGTGCCAGTAGTATAGTGCTCTACTCTAGCACAGATACGCAGTATTTT.

This chain joins TRBV19 and TRBJ1-5; 8 bases align to TRBD1. Per germline, CDR1 LNHDA and CDR2 SQIVND (reference sequence). This CDR3 is 14 amino acids long. Trimming at V came to 7 bases and at J to 2 bases, leaving 4 bases not matched to a gene. In DNA, the CDR3 is TGTGCCAGTAAGACAGGGGCCGGCAATCAGCCCCAGCATTTT. It is translated as CASKTGAGNQPQHF.

The chain recombines TRBV16 with TRBJ2-5; no firm D call. This CDR3 spans 15 amino acids. The V end was cut by 4 bases, the J end by 0 bases, with 12 bases between. Germline V gives CDR1 KGHSY, CDR2 FQNENV. Here the CDR3 DNA reads TGTGCCAGCAGCCGTCAAAGTAGCTACCAAGAGACCCAGTACTTC. It specifies CASSRQSSYQETQYF.

The V gene is TRBV19, the J gene TRBJ1-4, with D perhaps TRBD1 (5 bases). The V end was cut by 6 bases, the J end by 8 bases, with 13 bases between. This CDR3 comprises 13 residues. CDR1 and CDR2 (germline): LNHDA, SQIVND (reference sequence). CDR3 coding DNA: TGTGCCAGTAGGGGCCAGGGTAGCGAAAAACTGTTTTTT. Protein sequence: CASRGQGSEKLFF.

This clone was detected once. V and J are TRBV7-2 and TRBJ2-5; D may be TRBD2 (6 bases). V lost 5 bases and J lost 4, with 8 bases in between. Germline V gene sequence: CDR1 SGHTA, CDR2 FQGNSA. The CDR3 has 12 residues. The CDR3 here is CASSLSGETQYF. The DNA for the CDR3 is TGTGCCAGCAGCCTTAGCGGAGAGACCCAGTACTTC.

The CDR3 region is CASRDSGGPYNEQFF. As DNA, the CDR3 is TGTGCCAGCAGAGATAGCGGGGGGCCCTACAATGAGCAGTTCTTC. The rearrangement joins TRBV11-2 to TRBJ2-1; 10 bases line up with TRBD2. Germline V CDR1 and CDR2: SGHAT, FQNNGV. V was clipped by 6 bases and J by 2 bases; unmatched bases: 4. This CDR3 comprises 15 residues.

V is TRBV12-3 or TRBV12-4 and J is TRBJ2-5; no reliable D call. Trimming pared 3 bases from V and 2 bases from J, leaving 7 bases between. CDR3 length: 13 residues. CDR3 in amino acids: CASSFRGQETQYF. The CDR3 DNA follows: TGTGCCAGCAGTTTTCGCGGACAAGAGACCCAGTACTTC.

This rearrangement joins TRBV18 to TRBJ2-3; a possible D gene is TRBD2 (6 bases). V lost 1 base to trimming and J lost 6 bases, with 14 bases between them. CDR3 length equals 15 residues. Germline CDR1 and CDR2: KGHSH and LQKENI. The CDR3 DNA is TGTGCCAGCTCACCACGTGGAGGGGACCTCGATACGCAGTATTTT. As protein: CASSPRGGDLDTQYF.

CDR3 nucleotides: TGTGCCAGCAGCCAAGATAGGGGACTCTGGATTAGCGGTCGGAGTCCCGACACCGGGGAGCTGTTTTTT. Encoded protein: CASSQDRGLWISGRSPDTGELFF. The gene calls are TRBV4-2 and TRBJ2-2, with a weak D call TRBD2 (6 bases). Trimming took 0 bases from V and 3 from J, leaving 32 bases between them. CDR3 size: 23 residues. Germline V gene lookup returns CDR1 LGHNA and CDR2 YNFKEQ.

This sequence joins TRBV7-2 and TRBJ1-2; 9 nucleotides align to TRBD1. This CDR3 is built from 13 residues. With V trimmed by 5 bases and J by 7 bases, 5 bases remained unmatched. In germline, CDR1 is SGHTA, CDR2 FQGNSA. DNA for the CDR3: TGTGCCAGCAGCCCCGGACAGGGGTTTGGCTACACCTTC. Translated: CASSPGQGFGYTF. Together with reference TRBV7-2 and TRBJ1-2, the CDR3 gives the full variable domain: GAGVSQSPSNKVTEKGKDVELRCDPISGHTALYWYRQSLGQGLEFLIYFQGNSAPDKSGLPSDRFSAERTGGSVSTLTIQRTQQEDSAVYLCASSPGQGFGYTFGSGTRLTVV.

This clone was seen only once. The genes are TRBV28 and TRBJ1-2, with no clear D. CDR3 length: 15 residues. Germline V gene sequence: CDR1 MDHEN, CDR2 SYDVKM. The ends were cut back, 5 bases at V and 5 bases at J, with 18 bases in the middle. The DNA for the CDR3 is TGTGCCAGCAGTACCCTTGGGGAGGTCGGGTATGGCTACACCTTC. Translation: CASSTLGEVGYGYTF.

This clone was recorded only once. The rearrangement joins TRBV19 to TRBJ2-2; 8 bases line up with TRBD1. Trimming cost V 6 bases and J 3 bases; bases outside gene matches: 9. Germline V CDR1 and CDR2: LNHDA, SQIVND (reference sequence). This CDR3 spans 16 amino acids. The CDR3 is CASSRPQGADTGELFF. Written as DNA, the CDR3 is TGTGCCAGTAGCAGACCTCAGGGGGCCGACACCGGGGAGCTGTTTTTT.

The V gene is TRBV18, the J gene TRBJ1-5; 9 bases map to TRBD1. Germline-derived CDR1 and CDR2 are KGHSH and LQKENI. The CDR3 spans 16 residues. The J segment lost 1 base and the V segment lost 3 bases, leaving 4 bases of the junction unmatched. The CDR3 bases are TGTGCCAGCTCACCTGCGGACAGGGGAAGCAATCAGCCCCAGCATTTT. Translating it yields CASSPADRGSNQPQHF.

This clone was recorded only once. The V and J genes are TRBV4-3 and TRBJ1-5; no clear D. Per germline, CDR1 LGHNA and CDR2 YSLEER. Deletions cut 1 base from V and 0 bases from J, with 4 bases between. The CDR3 sequence is 14 residues long. The CDR3 spells CASSQALSNQPQHF. The CDR3 DNA reads as TGCGCCAGCAGCCAAGCCCTTAGCAATCAGCCCCAGCATTTT.

This chain uses TRBV19 with TRBJ1-4; a possible D gene is TRBD1 (5 bases). Germline V gene lookup returns CDR1 LNHDA and CDR2 SQIVND (reference sequence). The CDR3 runs 15 residues. V lost 5 bases, J lost 8 bases, and 18 bases lay in between. CDR3 loop: CASSLRQSVREKLFF. CDR3 DNA: TGTGCCAGTAGTCTCCGACAGAGCGTTCGGGAAAAACTGTTTTTT.

The rearrangement uses TRBV7-2 and TRBJ2-2; D is unresolved. Germline CDR1 and CDR2: SGHTA and FQGNSA. CDR3 length: 12 amino acids. The V end lost 6 bases, the J end lost 5 bases, and 7 bases lay between the germline ends. This CDR3 is CASSRSTGELFF. The CDR3 DNA follows: TGTGCCAGCAGTCGCAGTACCGGGGAGCTGTTTTTT.

The chain has TRBV7-9 and TRBJ1-5; no clear D. Germline assignment: CDR1 SEHNR and CDR2 FQNEAQ (reference sequence). The V and J ends lost 5 bases and 2 bases respectively, with 7 bases between them. The length of the CDR3 is 13 residues. In DNA form, the CDR3 reads TGTGCCAGCAGCCTATCTGGCAATCAGCCCCAGCATTTT. It is translated as CASSLSGNQPQHF. Supplemented by reference TRBV7-9 and TRBJ1-5, the full variable domain reads DTGVSQNPRHKITKRGQNVTFRCDPISEHNRLYWYRQTLGQGPEFLTYFQNEAQLEKSRLLSDRFSAERPKGSFSTLEIQRTEQGDSAMYLCASSLSGNQPQHFGDGTRLSIL.

The rearrangement uses TRBV2 and TRBJ1-4; 7 bases fit TRBD1. V trimming: 3 bases; J trimming: 8 bases; junction bases outside the gene matches: 6. From germline, CDR1 is SNHLY and CDR2 FYNNEI. This CDR3 has 14 amino acids. The CDR3 DNA is TGTGCCAGCAGTGACGGCAGGGGGGAAGAAAAACTGTTTTTT. Its translation is CASSDGRGEEKLFF.

This clone was seen more than once but under ten times. The gene calls are TRBV28 and TRBJ2-5; D gene unclear. This CDR3 is 12 amino acids long. Germline CDR1 and CDR2: MDHEN and SYDVKM. Trimming left V 4 bases short and J 1 base short, with 4 bases between. CDR3 nucleotides: TGTGCCAGCAGTTCGGGCCAAGAGACCCAGTACTTC. Translated: CASSSGQETQYF.

V gene TRBV3-1 (or the pseudogene TRBV3-2) combines with J gene TRBJ2-1, with 7 bases aligning to TRBD2. Per germline, CDR1 LGHDT and CDR2 YNNKEL (reference sequence). Germline trimming cut 4 bases from V and 0 bases from J; bases unmatched to any gene: 0. The CDR3 spans 14 residues. The CDR3: CASSRGGSYNEQFF. The CDR3 bases are TGTGCCAGCAGCCGGGGGGGCTCCTACAATGAGCAGTTCTTC.